This T cell receptor (beta chain) was identified during a study of metastatic and nonmetastatic thyroid tumors. Whole-study context: It was across blood and tumor or nodule tissue from malignant and benign thyroid patients that repertoires were compared.

This clone was found many times. The antigen is unknown. The sample carries other DNA sequences with the same CDR3. Treatment of any kind had been given to no patient before thyroid surgery. Authors' processing steps: Construction of a distant-metastasis classifier for papillary thyroid cancer relied on CDR3 differences across clinicopathological groups. TCRdb recomputed clones from the PCR reads via MiXCR. It is TCRdb's table, rather than the study itself, that gives the V and J calls and clone size. The sample holds about 15,000 clones, 20% to 30% seen once. Study-wide results and limits: Significantly higher TCR beta diversity was reportedly seen in malignant thyroid tumors than benign nodules, in blood and tumor.

CDR3 length equals 16 residues. V lost 7 bases to trimming and J lost 0 bases, with 20 bases between them. Germline V gene lookup returns CDR1 SQVTM and CDR2 ANQGSEA. The J gene is TRBJ2-3, the V gene TRBV29-1, with TRBD1 as a possible D gene (5 bases). Sequencing was performed on tumor tissue. This TCR was sampled from a female donor with papillary thyroid cancer or a benign thyroid nodule (not recorded which). Some clones in this sample may be carry-over from other donors' samples. For the CDR3, the DNA is TGCAGCGCTTACCCCCAGGGTTCATCTAGCACAGATACGCAGTATTTT. This translates into CSAYPQGSSSTDTQYF.